The 25 T cell receptor beta chains reported below all come from one sample, sequenced in a study of cytotoxic CD8 clonotypes in ibrutinib-treated CLL. Sequencing was performed with immunoSEQ multiplex PCR; in TCRdb, only in-frame clones are kept and a portion is missing. The data show some 140,000 clones, around 84% seen once. Sample: PBMCs, taken after 24 months of ibrutinib treatment. Receptors were obtained from a human donor with chronic lymphocytic leukemia.

The chain carries TRBV9 and TRBJ1-2; TRBD1 might be the D (5 bases). V dropped 0 bases and J dropped 3 bases, with 9 bases sitting between them. The CDR3 sequence is 14 residues long. Germline CDR1 SGDLS, CDR2 YYNGEE. The CDR3 region is CASSVDRRYYGYTF. The CDR3 nucleotides read TGTGCCAGCAGCGTAGACAGGAGATACTATGGCTACACCTTC.

The chain joins TRBV5-6 to TRBJ1-2, with D perhaps matching TRBD1 (6 bases). Trimming left V 3 bases short and J 5 bases short, with 11 bases between. Looked up from germline, CDR1 is SGHDT and CDR2 is YYEEEE. The CDR3 length is 13 residues. The chain's CDR3 is CASSWVQGYGYTF. The CDR3 DNA reads as TGTGCCAGCAGCTGGGTCCAGGGGTATGGCTACACCTTC.

V and J are TRBV18 and TRBJ2-5; 9 bases align to TRBD2. The CDR3 sequence is 15 residues long. The germline CDR1 and CDR2 sequences are KGHSH and LQKENI. Germline trimming cut 2 bases from V and 1 base from J; bases unmatched to any gene: 2. In DNA, the CDR3 is TGTGCCAGCTCACCAGCGGGGGGGTTCCAAGAGACCCAGTACTTC. This translates into CASSPAGGFQETQYF.

V usage is TRBV7-7 and J usage is TRBJ2-7; the D gene is possibly TRBD1 (6 bases). V was cut by 6 bases and J by 5 bases, with 14 bases left in between. Germline CDR1 is SSHAT and CDR2 is FNYEAQ (reference sequence). The CDR3 is 13 residues long. The CDR3 loop reads CASSKGELDEQYF. In DNA form, the CDR3 reads TGTGCCAGCAGTAAGGGGGAGCTCGACGAGCAGTACTTC.

This chain joins TRBV19 and TRBJ1-2; 9 bases match TRBD1. This CDR3 spans 15 amino acids. V was pared by 4 bases and J by 5 bases, with 8 bases of the junction left unmatched. Germline values: CDR1 LNHDA, CDR2 SQIVND (reference sequence). This CDR3 reads CASSTLRDRDYGYTF. Here the CDR3 DNA reads TGTGCCAGTAGTACTCTCCGGGACAGGGATTATGGCTACACCTTC.

This chain joins TRBV2 and TRBJ1-5, with TRBD1 matching 8 bases. The CDR3 has 17 residues. Germline V gives CDR1 SNHLY, CDR2 FYNNEI. The junction had 10 bases not matched to a gene; V was cut back by 6 bases and J by 0 bases. The CDR3 region is CASSTGTGQFSNQPQHF. The CDR3 DNA is TGTGCCAGCAGCACCGGGACAGGACAATTTAGCAATCAGCCCCAGCATTTT.

The J gene is TRBJ1-1, the V gene TRBV29-1; D is unresolved. Germline lookup yields CDR1 SQVTM and CDR2 ANQGSEA. Between the trimmed V and J ends, which lost 4 bases and 4 bases, there was a span of 13 bases. The CDR3 consists of 13 residues. CDR3 amino acids: CSVVKGLGTEAFF. CDR3 in DNA: TGCAGCGTTGTGAAAGGTTTGGGCACTGAAGCTTTCTTT.

The chain uses TRBV6-4 and TRBJ2-5; 9 nucleotides line up with TRBD1. This CDR3 is built from 13 residues. Germline values: CDR1 MRHNA, CDR2 SNTAGT. V lost 5 bases to trimming and J lost 4 bases; unmatched junction nucleotides: 2. CDR3: CASSQDRGETQYF. The CDR3, as DNA: TGTGCCAGCAGTCAGGACAGGGGAGAGACCCAGTACTTC.

This chain links TRBV29-1 with TRBJ2-3; D is undetermined. V lost 6 bases and J 2 bases, leaving 6 bases between the germline ends. The V gene's germline CDR1 is SQVTM and CDR2 ANQGSEA. This CDR3 has 11 residues. The CDR3 sequence is CSVSDTDTQYF. In nucleotides, the CDR3 is TGCAGCGTCTCGGACACAGATACGCAGTATTTT.

About this clone itself: An end of the junction does not agree with germline; a read error may underlie this. The rearrangement joins TRBV5-4 to TRBJ1-2, with D unresolved. Looked up from germline, CDR1 is SGHNT and CDR2 is YYREEE (reference sequence). The CDR3 contains 15 residues. The CDR3 loop is CASSLDGIANYGYTF. The DNA for the CDR3 is TGTGCCAGCAGTTTGGACGGAATCGCTAACTATGGCTACACCTTC.

The chain combines TRBV5-1 with TRBJ2-7, with no clear D. Trimming stripped 4 bases from V and 4 bases from J, with 12 bases between. This CDR3 contains 13 residues. From germline, CDR1 is SGHRS and CDR2 YFSETQ. The CDR3 sequence: CASSPDGKYEQYF. CDR3 coding DNA: TGCGCCAGCAGCCCGGACGGAAAATACGAGCAGTACTTC.

J is TRBJ1-2 and V is TRBV5-1; 9 positions match TRBD1. This CDR3 has 16 residues. V lost 4 bases to trimming and J lost 1 base; unmatched junction nucleotides: 8. CDR1 is SGHRS, CDR2 YFSETQ, per germline. The CDR3 is CASSHGRDRVNYGYTF. The CDR3 DNA follows: TGCGCCAGCAGCCACGGAAGGGACAGGGTTAACTATGGCTACACCTTC.

The V call is TRBV5-1, the J call TRBJ2-2; 10 bases agree with TRBD1. CDR1 and CDR2 from the germline V gene are SGHRS and YFSETQ. This CDR3 is built from 17 residues. Trimming at V came to 0 bases and at J to 4 bases, leaving 6 bases not matched to a gene. The CDR3 protein is CASSLVRQGAGTGELFF. The DNA for the CDR3 is TGCGCCAGCAGCTTGGTACGACAGGGGGCGGGCACCGGGGAGCTGTTTTTT.

The chain joins TRBV7-2 to TRBJ2-5, with 13 bases fitting TRBD2. Germline CDR1 reads SGHTA; CDR2 reads FQGNSA. This CDR3 contains 15 residues. V lost 6 bases and J lost 5; bases outside the gene matches: 6. This CDR3 is CASSWGLAGSETQYF. DNA of the CDR3: TGTGCCAGCAGTTGGGGACTAGCGGGGTCGGAGACCCAGTACTTC.

The chain links TRBV5-1 to TRBJ2-7; no clear D. This CDR3 is built from 11 residues. Germline V gene sequence: CDR1 SGHRS, CDR2 YFSETQ. The germline V and J ends were trimmed by 9 bases and 12 bases, with 19 bases remaining between them. CDR3 residues: CATLNTKLPYF. In DNA, the CDR3 is TGCGCCACGCTCAACACCAAGTTGCCGTACTTC.

The rearrangement uses TRBV7-3 and TRBJ2-3, with TRBD1 matching 10 bases. Germline lookup yields CDR1 SGHTA and CDR2 FQGTGA. CDR3 length: 19 residues. V shed 2 bases, J shed 3 bases, and the junction held 14 bases outside the gene matches. This CDR3 reads CASSLWDRGLAERTDTQYF. The CDR3, as DNA: TGTGCCAGCAGCTTATGGGACAGGGGCCTGGCGGAGAGAACAGATACGCAGTATTTT.

This chain links TRBV7-2 with TRBJ1-2, with D perhaps matching TRBD1 (6 bases). The ends were cut back, 1 base at V and 7 bases at J, with 16 bases in the middle. CDR1 is SGHTA and CDR2 is FQGNSA in the germline V gene. The CDR3 has 15 residues. CDR3: CASSLGGRGSSGYTF. DNA for the CDR3: TGTGCCAGCAGCTTAGGAGGCAGGGGATCGTCTGGCTACACCTTC.

The V call is TRBV9, the J call TRBJ2-1; 10 positions match TRBD2. V was clipped by 4 bases and J by 1 base; unmatched bases: 2. The CDR3 extends over 15 amino acids. CDR1 and CDR2 from the germline V gene are SGDLS and YYNGEE. In DNA, the CDR3 is TGTGCCAGCAGCCCGGGACTAGCGTCCTACAATGAGCAGTTCTTC. Amino acid sequence: CASSPGLASYNEQFF.

The V call is TRBV7-7, the J call TRBJ2-5, with D perhaps given as TRBD1 or TRBD2 (5 bases each). The V end was cut by 5 bases, the J end by 5 bases, with 24 bases between. Germline lookup yields CDR1 SSHAT and CDR2 FNYEAQ (reference sequence). The CDR3 contains 17 residues. In DNA, the CDR3 is TGTGCCAGCAGCCCCGGGGCGACTTCTCTTACTGGGGAGACCCAGTACTTC. Translation gives CASSPGATSLTGETQYF.

V is TRBV10-3 and J is TRBJ1-6; D remains ambiguous. Trimming shortened V by 3 bases and J by 6 bases, and 9 bases separated the two germline ends. The V gene's germline CDR1 is ENHRY and CDR2 SYGVKD. CDR3 length: 14 amino acids. The chain's CDR3 is CAISDGGPNSPLHF. As DNA, the CDR3 is TGTGCCATCAGTGACGGCGGTCCTAATTCACCCCTCCACTTT.

V usage is TRBV5-1 and J usage is TRBJ1-2; TRBD1 is a possible D gene (5 bases). The V end was cut by 5 bases, the J end by 4 bases, with 24 bases between. CDR1 and CDR2 (germline): SGHRS, YFSETQ. The CDR3 is 17 residues long. Here the CDR3 DNA reads TGCGCCAGCAGACCCGATGCCTTTACGGGACGTGGCTATGGCTACACCTTC. This gives the protein CASRPDAFTGRGYGYTF. Full variable domain (remainder filled in from reference TRBV5-1 and TRBJ1-2): KAGVTQTPRYLIKTRGQQVTLSCSPISGHRSVSWYQQTPGQGLQFLFEYFSETQRNKGNFPGRFSGRQFSNSRSEMNVSTLELGDSALYLCASRPDAFTGRGYGYTFGSGTRLTVV.

The chain has TRBV7-6 and TRBJ1-1, with a tentative D call TRBD1 (6 bases). Trimming removed 0 bases at V and 4 bases at J, with 6 bases between. The CDR3 runs to 13 residues. Germline V gene lookup returns CDR1 SGHVS and CDR2 FNYEAQ. The CDR3 is CASSLAGATEAFF. In DNA form, the CDR3 reads TGTGCCAGCAGCTTAGCGGGGGCCACTGAAGCTTTCTTT.

The chain couples TRBV7-2 to TRBJ1-1; D not resolved. The V and J ends lost 5 bases and 10 bases respectively, with 11 bases between them. Germline CDR1 and CDR2: SGHTA and FQGNSA. The length of the CDR3 is 11 residues. The CDR3 nucleotides are TGTGCCAGCAGCCAGATCATAGTAGCTTTCTTT. This translates into CASSQIIVAFF.

This chain uses TRBV20-1 with TRBJ2-4, with D hard to call. Germline lookup yields CDR1 DFQATT and CDR2 SNEGSKA (reference sequence). Trimming removed 3 bases at V and 5 bases at J, with 5 bases between. The CDR3 contains 11 residues. The DNA of the CDR3 is TGCAGTGCTAGGGACCAAAACATTCAGTACTTC. This gives the protein CSARDQNIQYF.

This chain uses TRBV7-2 with TRBJ2-3, with D unresolved. Germline V CDR1 and CDR2: SGHTA, FQGNSA. CDR3 length: 16 amino acids. V dropped 5 bases and J dropped 7 bases, with 22 bases sitting between them. CDR3 sequence (DNA): TGTGCCAGCAGCAGTTTGCCCAGGACCGGGCCGTATACGCAGTATTTT. Translation gives CASSSLPRTGPYTQYF.